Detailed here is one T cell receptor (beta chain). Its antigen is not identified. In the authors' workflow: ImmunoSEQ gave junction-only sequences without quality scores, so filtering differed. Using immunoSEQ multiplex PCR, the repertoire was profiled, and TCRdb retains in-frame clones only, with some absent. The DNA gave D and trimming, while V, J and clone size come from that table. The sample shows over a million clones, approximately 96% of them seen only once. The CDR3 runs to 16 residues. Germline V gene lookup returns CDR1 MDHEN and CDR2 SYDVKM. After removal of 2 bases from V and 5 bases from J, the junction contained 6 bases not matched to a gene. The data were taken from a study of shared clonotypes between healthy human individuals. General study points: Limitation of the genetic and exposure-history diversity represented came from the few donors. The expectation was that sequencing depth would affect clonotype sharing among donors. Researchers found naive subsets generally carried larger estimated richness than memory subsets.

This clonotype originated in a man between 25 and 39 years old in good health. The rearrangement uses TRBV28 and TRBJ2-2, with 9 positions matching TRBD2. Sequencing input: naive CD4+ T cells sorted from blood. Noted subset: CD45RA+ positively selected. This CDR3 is CASSLAGGPPTGELFF. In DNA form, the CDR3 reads TGTGCCAGCAGTTTAGCGGGAGGGCCCCCAACCGGGGAGCTGTTTTTT.